This T cell receptor (beta chain) was recovered during a study of PD-1 blockade in classical Hodgkin lymphoma. Points from the study as a whole: By C4D1, CD4+ diversity increased significantly, especially in complete responders.

Trimming took 1 base from V and 0 from J, leaving 6 bases between them. The CDR3 runs to 15 residues. Germline loops: CDR1 SEHNR, CDR2 FQNEAQ (reference sequence). Relapses following autologous stem cell transplantation were seen in all patients, with brentuximab vedotin exposure varying. The table came from immunoSEQ multiplex PCR; TCRdb's copy has only in-frame clones and leaves some out. The sample lists under 15,000 clones, about four fifths occurring once. Details on this clone: Its antigen is not known.

This clonotype originated in a human donor with classical Hodgkin lymphoma. Sequenced here: peripheral blood mononuclear cells (PBMCs), sampled at baseline. The chain carries TRBV7-9 and TRBJ1-4; D remains ambiguous. This CDR3 is CASSLGTATNEKLFF. CDR3 nucleotide sequence: TGTGCCAGCAGCTTAGGAACAGCAACTAATGAAAAACTGTTTTTT.